The source of this T cell receptor (beta chain) is a study of T cell changes during pregnancy in multiple sclerosis. The repertoire was sequenced with immunoSEQ multiplex PCR; TCRdb's copy has only in-frame clones and lacks some. The repertoire holds about 80,000 clones, with approximately 94% as singletons. The CDR3 contains 13 residues. The V end lost 0 bases, the J end lost 4 bases, and 6 bases lay between the germline ends. From germline, CDR1 is MGHRA and CDR2 YSYEKL. The rearrangement uses TRBV4-1 and TRBJ1-2; unclear D gene. This material consisted of peripheral blood, taken in the third trimester of pregnancy. This TCR came from a female donor with multiple sclerosis, enrolled in a pregnancy study. This CDR3 reads CASSQEAGYGYTF. In DNA form, the CDR3 reads TGCGCCAGCAGCCAAGAGGCGGGCTATGGCTACACCTTC.